The rows below give T cell receptor beta chains drawn from one sample of a study of CD8 T cells in Susac syndrome. TCRdb reprocessed the immunoSEQ multiplex PCR reads with MiXCR, giving one entry per CDR3 protein. Of some 450,000 distinct CDR3 sequences in the sample, 85% to 90% were seen once. The sequenced sample was CD8+ T cells from PBMCs. Every receptor here comes from a human donor with multiple sclerosis. CDR3s include the opening cysteine and the closing phenylalanine or tryptophan. The D gene is left open where the match is weak. The size of a clone is reported for some rows only, either as once, few or many, or as a class for expanded clones.

cdr3_aa: CASSVTGTTNYEQYF
cdr3_nt: TGTGCCAGCAGTGTTACCGGGACAACTAACTACGAGCAGTACTTC
j_call: TRBJ2-7
v_call: TRBV6-5
clone_size: .
d_call: .

cdr3_aa: CASSTDSLSYEQYF
cdr3_nt: TGTGCCAGCAGTACTGACTCCCTCTCCTACGAGCAGTACTTC
j_call: TRBJ2-7
v_call: TRBV6-5
clone_size: .
d_call: .

cdr3_aa: CAWTDTGTGGEQYF
cdr3_nt: TGTGCCTGGACTGATACCGGGACAGGGGGCGAGCAGTACTTC
j_call: TRBJ2-7
v_call: TRBV30
clone_size: once
d_call: TRBD1

cdr3_aa: CASSLGSSGNTIYF
cdr3_nt: TGTGCCAGCAGTTTAGGGAGCTCTGGAAACACCATATATTTT
j_call: TRBJ1-3
v_call: TRBV28
clone_size: few
d_call: .

cdr3_aa: CASSITHSGSMNTEAFF
cdr3_nt: TGTGCCAGTAGTATTACGCACTCAGGATCCATGAACACTGAAGCTTTCTTT
j_call: TRBJ1-1
v_call: TRBV19
clone_size: .
d_call: .

cdr3_aa: CASSPGGIETQYF
cdr3_nt: TGTGCCAGCTCCCCGGGCGGGATTGAGACCCAGTACTTC
j_call: TRBJ2-5
v_call: TRBV7-6
clone_size: .
d_call: .

cdr3_aa: CASSDISIDGTDTQYF
cdr3_nt: TGTGCCAGCAGTGACATCTCCATCGACGGCACAGATACGCAGTATTTT
j_call: TRBJ2-3
v_call: TRBV6-1
clone_size: .
d_call: .

cdr3_aa: CASSEASGVYEQYF
cdr3_nt: TGTGCCAGCAGTGAGGCTAGCGGGGTTTACGAGCAGTACTTC
j_call: TRBJ2-7
v_call: TRBV6-1
clone_size: .
d_call: TRBD2

cdr3_aa: CASSLASGGLYTEAFF
cdr3_nt: TGTGCCAGCAGCTTGGCGAGCGGAGGGCTGTACACTGAAGCTTTCTTT
j_call: TRBJ1-1
v_call: TRBV5-6
clone_size: .
d_call: .

cdr3_aa: CASSYGLAYHEQFF
cdr3_nt: TGTGCCAGCAGTTACGGCCTAGCGTATCATGAGCAGTTCTTC
j_call: TRBJ2-1
v_call: TRBV6-5
clone_size: .
d_call: .

cdr3_aa: CASRDFSNQPQHF
cdr3_nt: TGTGCCAGTCGAGATTTTAGCAATCAGCCCCAGCATTTT
j_call: TRBJ1-5
v_call: TRBV19
clone_size: .
d_call: .

cdr3_aa: CASRSGVAGGFTDTQYF
cdr3_nt: TGTGCCAGCAGATCCGGGGTAGCGGGAGGCTTCACAGATACGCAGTATTTT
j_call: TRBJ2-3
v_call: TRBV27
clone_size: .
d_call: TRBD2

cdr3_aa: CSARDLGGADTEAFF
cdr3_nt: TGCAGTGCTAGAGATCTGGGGGGAGCGGACACTGAAGCTTTCTTT
j_call: TRBJ1-1
v_call: TRBV20-1
clone_size: .
d_call: .

cdr3_aa: CASSLDRLQRNTEAFF
cdr3_nt: TGTGCCAGCAGCTTAGACAGGCTACAAAGGAACACTGAAGCTTTCTTT
j_call: TRBJ1-1
v_call: TRBV11-2
clone_size: .
d_call: .

cdr3_aa: CASSFGSSGYEQYF
cdr3_nt: TGTGCCAGCAGTTTCGGTAGTAGCGGCTACGAGCAGTACTTC
j_call: TRBJ2-7
v_call: TRBV12-3/TRBV12-4
clone_size: .
d_call: .

cdr3_aa: CASGTGRLNEQFF
cdr3_nt: TGTGCCAGTGGGACAGGGAGACTCAATGAGCAGTTCTTC
j_call: TRBJ2-1
v_call: TRBV6-2/TRBV6-3
clone_size: .
d_call: TRBD1

cdr3_aa: CAISADWSSYNEQFF
cdr3_nt: TGTGCCATCAGCGCGGACTGGAGCTCCTACAATGAGCAGTTCTTC
j_call: TRBJ2-1
v_call: TRBV10-3
clone_size: .
d_call: .

cdr3_aa: CASSTPSGRRAGELFF
cdr3_nt: TGTGCCAGCAGCACGCCTAGCGGGAGACGTGCCGGGGAGCTGTTTTTT
j_call: TRBJ2-2
v_call: TRBV13
clone_size: .
d_call: TRBD2

cdr3_aa: CASSQHTGQVTYEQYF
cdr3_nt: TGCGCCAGCAGCCAGCATACGGGACAGGTCACCTACGAGCAGTACTTC
j_call: TRBJ2-7
v_call: TRBV4-1
clone_size: .
d_call: TRBD1

cdr3_aa: CSVGGMEGQGSYEQYF
cdr3_nt: TGCAGCGTTGGGGGGATGGAGGGACAGGGGAGTTACGAGCAGTACTTC
j_call: TRBJ2-7
v_call: TRBV29-1
clone_size: .
d_call: TRBD1

cdr3_aa: CSARDPITDMNTEAFF
cdr3_nt: TGCAGTGCTAGAGATCCAATCACCGACATGAACACTGAAGCTTTCTTT
j_call: TRBJ1-1
v_call: TRBV20-1
clone_size: .
d_call: .

cdr3_aa: CSTGLAASPQETQYF
cdr3_nt: TGCAGCACTGGACTAGCGGCCTCACCCCAAGAGACCCAGTACTTC
j_call: TRBJ2-5
v_call: TRBV29-1
clone_size: .
d_call: TRBD2

cdr3_aa: CATSDYTDTQYF
cdr3_nt: TGTGCCACCAGTGATTACACAGATACGCAGTATTTT
j_call: TRBJ2-3
v_call: TRBV24-1
clone_size: .
d_call: .

cdr3_aa: CAWDRGHYGYTF
cdr3_nt: TGTGCCTGGGACAGGGGGCACTATGGCTACACCTTC
j_call: TRBJ1-2
v_call: TRBV30
clone_size: .
d_call: TRBD1

cdr3_aa: CASSYGNMNTEAFF
cdr3_nt: TGTGCCAGCAGTTACGGGAACATGAACACTGAAGCTTTCTTT
j_call: TRBJ1-1
v_call: TRBV6-5
clone_size: .
d_call: .

cdr3_aa: CASERSTGLETQYF
cdr3_nt: TGCGCCAGCGAACGCTCGACAGGGTTAGAGACCCAGTACTTC
j_call: TRBJ2-5
v_call: TRBV23-1
clone_size: once
d_call: TRBD1

cdr3_aa: CASSQVPTRTGFYTEAYEQYF
cdr3_nt: TGTGCCAGTAGCCAAGTGCCGACGAGGACAGGTTTCTATACGGAGGCCTACGAGCAGTACTTC
j_call: TRBJ2-7
v_call: TRBV19
clone_size: .
d_call: TRBD1

cdr3_aa: CSARDLDKPYNSPLHF
cdr3_nt: TGCAGTGCTAGAGATCTAGACAAACCCTATAATTCACCCCTCCACTTT
j_call: TRBJ1-6
v_call: TRBV20-1
clone_size: .
d_call: .

cdr3_aa: CASSMGGYYEQYF
cdr3_nt: TGTGCCAGCAGCATGGGGGGCTACTACGAGCAGTACTTC
j_call: TRBJ2-7
v_call: TRBV28
clone_size: .
d_call: .

cdr3_aa: CASSHPREGIMNTEAFF
cdr3_nt: TGTGCCAGCAGCCACCCCCGGGAGGGAATAATGAACACTGAAGCTTTCTTT
j_call: TRBJ1-1
v_call: TRBV3-1
clone_size: .
d_call: .

cdr3_aa: CASSPRSGGARTDTQYF
cdr3_nt: TGCGCCAGCAGCCCCAGGTCAGGGGGGGCTCGGACAGATACGCAGTATTTT
j_call: TRBJ2-3
v_call: TRBV4-1
clone_size: .
d_call: .

cdr3_aa: CASSEEAGLYVNIQYF
cdr3_nt: TGTGCCAGCAGTGAAGAGGCCGGACTCTACGTAAACATTCAGTACTTC
j_call: TRBJ2-4
v_call: TRBV2
clone_size: once
d_call: .

cdr3_aa: CASSLSDSDFYNEQFF
cdr3_nt: TGTGCCAGCAGCTTATCTGACTCGGACTTTTACAATGAGCAGTTCTTC
j_call: TRBJ2-1
v_call: TRBV7-9
clone_size: .
d_call: .

cdr3_aa: CASSPYGDYEQYF
cdr3_nt: TGTGCCAGCAGCCCCTATGGGGACTACGAGCAGTACTTC
j_call: TRBJ2-7
v_call: TRBV7-9
clone_size: .
d_call: .

cdr3_aa: CASSWRASTDTQYF
cdr3_nt: TGTGCCAGCAGTTGGCGGGCAAGCACAGATACGCAGTATTTT
j_call: TRBJ2-3
v_call: TRBV27
clone_size: once
d_call: .

cdr3_aa: CASTDRDIEDYTF
cdr3_nt: TGCGCCAGTACCGACCGGGACATCGAGGACTACACCTTC
j_call: TRBJ1-2
v_call: TRBV5-1
clone_size: .
d_call: .

cdr3_aa: CASSVGSRTSGTDTQYF
cdr3_nt: TGTGCCAGCAGCGTAGGAAGTCGGACTAGCGGCACAGATACGCAGTATTTT
j_call: TRBJ2-3
v_call: TRBV9
clone_size: .
d_call: TRBD2

cdr3_aa: CASSLGPGQGRNNEQYF
cdr3_nt: TGTGCCAGCAGCTTAGGACCCGGGCAAGGCCGGAACAACGAGCAGTACTTC
j_call: TRBJ2-7
v_call: TRBV7-6
clone_size: .
d_call: .

cdr3_aa: CASSIESAVETQYF
cdr3_nt: TGTGCCAGTAGTATAGAGTCGGCGGTAGAGACCCAGTACTTC
j_call: TRBJ2-5
v_call: TRBV19
clone_size: once
d_call: .

cdr3_aa: CASSHPTGGRSYGYTF
cdr3_nt: TGTGCCAGCAGCCACCCAACGGGGGGGCGAAGCTATGGCTACACCTTC
j_call: TRBJ1-2
v_call: TRBV16
clone_size: .
d_call: .

cdr3_aa: CASSSRGSWEKLFF
cdr3_nt: TGTGCCAGCAGTTCGAGGGGGTCGTGGGAAAAACTGTTTTTT
j_call: TRBJ1-4
v_call: TRBV27
clone_size: once
d_call: .

cdr3_aa: CASSPSFQPLDTQYF
cdr3_nt: TGTGCCAGCAGCCCGTCTTTCCAGCCCCTAGATACGCAGTATTTT
j_call: TRBJ2-3
v_call: TRBV7-9
clone_size: .
d_call: .

cdr3_aa: CASSPVRERQYF
cdr3_nt: TGTGCCAGCAGTCCTGTAAGAGAGCGTCAGTACTTC
j_call: TRBJ2-7
v_call: TRBV7-9
clone_size: .
d_call: .

cdr3_aa: CASTSTGGEAFF
cdr3_nt: TGTGCCAGCACGTCTACAGGGGGCGAAGCTTTCTTT
j_call: TRBJ1-1
v_call: TRBV6-1
clone_size: .
d_call: TRBD1

cdr3_aa: CASSQGQWTEAFF
cdr3_nt: TGCGCCAGCAGCCAGGGACAGTGGACTGAAGCTTTCTTT
j_call: TRBJ1-1
v_call: TRBV4-1
clone_size: .
d_call: TRBD1

cdr3_aa: CASSLIGSQETQYF
cdr3_nt: TGCGCCAGCAGCTTAATCGGCAGCCAAGAGACCCAGTACTTC
j_call: TRBJ2-5
v_call: TRBV5-1
clone_size: .
d_call: .